One sample yielded the 25 T cell receptor beta chains listed below, sequenced in a study of blood T cell repertoires in COVID-19. Only in-frame clones appear in the TCRdb table, and some are missing; sequencing was by immunoSEQ multiplex PCR. The sample yields about 180,000 clones, around 88% seen once. Sequences were obtained from peripheral blood. These receptor sequences come from a young woman with acute or convalescent COVID-19.

The chain links TRBV6-5 to TRBJ1-1; the D gene is possibly TRBD1 (5 bases). Per the germline V gene, CDR1 is MNHEY and CDR2 is SVGAGI. With 6 bases removed from V and 1 base from J, the gap between germline ends came to 9 bases. The CDR3 has 13 amino acids. CDR3 nucleotide sequence: TGTGCCAGCAGATTACAGGCGAACACTGAAGCTTTCTTT. Protein: CASRLQANTEAFF.

The rearrangement joins TRBV23-1 to TRBJ2-3, with a possible D match to TRBD2 (5 bases). TRBV23-1 is an ORF, with its function uncertain. Trimming left V 9 bases short and J 0 bases short, with 19 bases between. The CDR3 totals 16 residues. The CDR3 is CARGSGAARSTDTQYF. The CDR3 DNA reads TGCGCCAGAGGGTCAGGAGCGGCCCGTAGCACAGATACGCAGTATTTT.

The chain is built from TRBV6-5 and TRBJ1-2; perhaps TRBD1 as D (6 bases). The CDR3 is 15 amino acids. CDR1 is MNHEY, CDR2 SVGAGI, per germline. The ends were cut back, 6 bases at V and 0 bases at J, with 14 bases in the middle. Here the CDR3 DNA reads TGTGCCAGCAGGCCCGGACAGACCCCTAACTATGGCTACACCTTC. Protein sequence: CASRPGQTPNYGYTF.

This clone has just one count. The chain uses TRBV29-1 and TRBJ2-1, with a tentative D call TRBD2 (6 bases). V lost 7 bases and J 7 bases, leaving 23 bases between the germline ends. CDR3 length equals 15 residues. Germline V CDR1 and CDR2: SQVTM, ANQGSEA. In DNA form, the CDR3 reads TGCAGCGCTGGCCTAGGGTCGGGAGTATCTAATGAGCAGTTCTTC. It encodes CSAGLGSGVSNEQFF.

The chain couples TRBV9 to TRBJ1-6, with D maybe TRBD1 (5 bases). Trimming cost V 4 bases and J 10 bases, with 18 bases left between them. The CDR3 is 15 residues long. Germline V gene data show CDR1 as SGDLS and CDR2 as YYNGEE. The CDR3 is CASSTAGGGRSPLHF. The CDR3 DNA follows: TGTGCCAGCAGCACCGCCGGGGGGGGGAGATCACCCCTCCACTTT.

The chain recombines TRBV6-5 with TRBJ2-7; 7 bases align to TRBD2. The CDR3 runs to 16 residues. The V gene's germline CDR1 is MNHEY and CDR2 SVGAGI. The junction had 10 bases not matched to a gene; V was cut back by 0 bases and J by 5 bases. The CDR3 sequence is CASSYSIGGSLDEQYF. The DNA for the CDR3 is TGTGCCAGCAGTTACTCGATTGGCGGGAGCCTAGACGAGCAGTACTTC.

The chain uses TRBV28 and TRBJ2-1, with 7 bases identical to TRBD2. Germline V lookup: CDR1 MDHEN, CDR2 SYDVKM. The CDR3 has 13 amino acids. V was clipped by 7 bases and J by 2 bases; unmatched bases: 2. The CDR3 spells CASKREAYNEQFF. The DNA of the CDR3 is TGTGCCAGCAAACGGGAGGCCTACAATGAGCAGTTCTTC. Full variable domain (rest looked up from reference TRBV28 and TRBJ2-1): DVKVTQSSRYLVKRTGEKVFLECVQDMDHENMFWYRQDPGLGLRLIYFSYDVKMKEKGDIPEGYSVSREKKERFSLILESASTNQTSMYLCASKREAYNEQFFGPGTRLTVL.

The chain joins TRBV9 to TRBJ1-1; possibly TRBD1 for D (5 bases). The CDR3 sequence is 13 residues long. The V gene's germline CDR1 is SGDLS and CDR2 YYNGEE. V lost 4 bases, J lost 0 bases, and 7 bases lay in between. The CDR3 reads CASSRGMNTEAFF. As DNA, the CDR3 is TGTGCCAGCAGCCGGGGGATGAACACTGAAGCTTTCTTT.

The chain combines TRBV28 with TRBJ2-5, with 7 bases fitting TRBD2. The junction had 10 bases not matched to a gene; V was cut back by 7 bases and J by 2 bases. The CDR3 is made up of 15 amino acids. Germline V gene data show CDR1 as MDHEN and CDR2 as SYDVKM. CDR3 protein: CASKEAGRLQETQYF. CDR3 DNA: TGTGCCAGCAAAGAAGCGGGGCGCCTTCAAGAGACCCAGTACTTC.

Worth noting for this clone: Other DNA sequences in the same sample also yield this CDR3. J is TRBJ1-1 and V is TRBV2; 8 bases agree with TRBD1. This CDR3 spans 13 amino acids. Trimming removed 6 bases from V and 4 bases from J; junction bases left unmatched: 4. From germline, CDR1 is SNHLY and CDR2 FYNNEI. In nucleotides, the CDR3 is TGTGCCAGCAGAGACAGGGGATCCACTGAAGCTTTCTTT. Its protein is CASRDRGSTEAFF.

As DNA, the CDR3 is TGTGCCACCAGTGGCCCCCGGGAGAACACCGGGGAGCTGTTTTTT. Protein product: CATSGPRENTGELFF. The chain combines TRBV24-1 with TRBJ2-2, with a tentative D call TRBD2 (5 bases). Germline CDR1 and CDR2: KGHDR and SFDVKD. The germline V and J ends were trimmed by 5 bases and 1 base, with 10 bases remaining between them. CDR3 size: 15 residues.

V usage is TRBV12-3 or TRBV12-4 and J usage is TRBJ2-7, with 7 bases fitting TRBD2. The V and J ends lost 4 bases and 4 bases, in that order; junction bases with no gene match: 4. The CDR3 covers 13 residues. The CDR3 bases are TGTGCCAGCAGTTACCGGGACTATTACGAGCAGTACTTC. It specifies CASSYRDYYEQYF.

The CDR3 protein is CASSLVSGTDTQYF. The CDR3 nucleotides read TGCGCCAGCAGTTTGGTCTCGGGAACAGATACGCAGTATTTT. The chain has TRBV10-1 and TRBJ2-3; possibly TRBD2 for D (5 bases). V was clipped by 5 bases and J by 3 bases, with 12 bases between them. Germline V gives CDR1 WNHNN, CDR2 SYGVQD (reference sequence). CDR3 length equals 14 residues.

This clone was seen a single time. The chain has TRBV7-9 and TRBJ1-2; the D gene is possibly TRBD1 (6 bases). CDR3 length: 15 amino acids. The V and J ends lost 0 bases and 6 bases respectively, with 14 bases between them. The germline CDR1 and CDR2 sequences are SEHNR and FQNEAQ (reference sequence). Here the CDR3 DNA reads TGTGCCAGCAGCTTAGCGACGGGACATGTCCATGGCTACACCTTC. Translating it yields CASSLATGHVHGYTF.

The chain is built from TRBV28 and TRBJ2-2; D gene unclear. Germline CDR1 is MDHEN and CDR2 is SYDVKM. The CDR3 has 12 residues. V was cut by 7 bases and J by 2 bases, with 5 bases left in between. The CDR3 bases are TGTGCCAGCAAACTAAACACCGGGGAGCTGTTTTTT. Its translation: CASKLNTGELFF.

The CDR3 is CASSRVPSGNTIYF. CDR3 DNA: TGTGCCAGCAGCCGGGTGCCTTCTGGAAACACCATATATTTT. V gene TRBV19 combines with J gene TRBJ1-3; D unclear. The V end was cut by 9 bases, the J end by 1 base, with 13 bases between. The germline gives CDR1 LNHDA, CDR2 SQIVND (reference sequence). The CDR3 totals 14 residues.

This rearrangement joins TRBV5-4 to TRBJ2-5, with 9 bases that match TRBD1. The germline V gene encodes CDR1 SGHNT and CDR2 YYREEE (reference sequence). The CDR3 length is 17 residues. Unmatched junction bases numbered 16, after V lost 7 bases and J lost 3 bases. The CDR3 DNA sequence: TGTGCCAGCTTTATCTTGGGACAGGGAACTAAAAAAGAGACCCAGTACTTC. Amino acids: CASFILGQGTKKETQYF. The variable domain in full, completed from reference TRBV5-4 and TRBJ2-5, reads ETGVTQSPTHLIKTRGQQVTLRCSSQSGHNTVSWYQQALGQGPQFIFQYYREEENGRGNFPPRFSGLQFPNYSSELNVNALELDDSALYLCASFILGQGTKKETQYFGPGTRLLVL.

This clone came up a few times. The sample holds other DNA sequences that translate to the same CDR3. The V gene is TRBV28, the J gene TRBJ2-7; D not resolved. The V gene lost 8 bases and the J gene lost 4 bases, with 6 bases spanning the gap. From germline, CDR1 is MDHEN and CDR2 SYDVKM. This CDR3 contains 10 residues. CDR3 residues: CASSRYEQYF. CDR3 nucleotide sequence: TGTGCCAGCTCCAGATACGAGCAGTACTTC.

This rearrangement joins TRBV5-5 to TRBJ1-1; D perhaps matches TRBD1 (6 bases). The length of the CDR3 is 18 residues. The V gene lost 1 base and the J gene lost 0 bases, with 19 bases spanning the gap. CDR1 and CDR2 (germline): SGHKS, YYEKEE (reference sequence). The CDR3 protein is CASSLRASQGIMNTEAFF. The CDR3 DNA reads TGTGCCAGCAGCTTGAGGGCCTCACAGGGAATAATGAACACTGAAGCTTTCTTT.

V gene TRBV7-9 combines with J gene TRBJ2-3; TRBD2 might be the D (5 bases). This CDR3 region has 13 residues. Germline CDR1 and CDR2: SEHNR and FQNEAQ (reference sequence). Trimming took off 1 base at V and 10 bases at J, with 12 bases between the two ends. CDR3 sequence: CASSLGGSEAQYF. CDR3 DNA: TGTGCCAGCAGCTTAGGCGGTTCGGAGGCGCAGTATTTT.

The gene calls are TRBV27 and TRBJ2-7, with 8 bases lining up with TRBD1. Germline assignment: CDR1 MNHEY and CDR2 SMNVEV (reference sequence). Germline trimming cut 4 bases from V and 1 base from J; bases unmatched to any gene: 6. CDR3 length: 15 amino acids. The CDR3: CASSWGTGESYEQYF. CDR3 nucleotides: TGTGCCAGCAGTTGGGGGACAGGCGAATCCTACGAGCAGTACTTC.

The rearrangement links TRBV28 to TRBJ1-3; TRBD1 might be the D (6 bases). The germline V gene has CDR1 MDHEN and CDR2 SYDVKM. This CDR3 spans 15 amino acids. Deletions cut 2 bases from V and 0 bases from J, with 8 bases between. In DNA form, the CDR3 reads TGTGCCAGCAGTTTAGGACAGACCTCTGGAAACACCATATATTTT. Translated: CASSLGQTSGNTIYF. Full variable domain (outside the CDR3, taken from reference TRBV28 and TRBJ1-3): DVKVTQSSRYLVKRTGEKVFLECVQDMDHENMFWYRQDPGLGLRLIYFSYDVKMKEKGDIPEGYSVSREKKERFSLILESASTNQTSMYLCASSLGQTSGNTIYFGEGSWLTVV.

CDR3 coding DNA: TGTGCCACCAGCCCAGCGGGAGGGCCCACGCAGTATTTT. Amino acid sequence: CATSPAGGPTQYF. V usage is TRBV10-3 and J usage is TRBJ2-3; 10 bases match TRBD2. Trimming took 10 bases from V and 9 from J; bases not matched to a gene: 10. The CDR3 consists of 13 residues. Germline lookup yields CDR1 ENHRY and CDR2 SYGVKD.

The J gene is TRBJ1-5, the V gene TRBV28; 7 positions agree with TRBD1. Germline CDR1 reads MDHEN; CDR2 reads SYDVKM. This CDR3 spans 17 amino acids. Germline trimming cut 6 bases from V and 3 bases from J; bases unmatched to any gene: 14. CDR3 sequence: CASRERGGAYNNQPQHF. The CDR3 nucleotides are TGTGCCAGCAGAGAAAGAGGGGGCGCGTATAACAATCAGCCCCAGCATTTT.

In nucleotides, the CDR3 is TGTGCCACAGACGGGGGGGATAATCAGCCCCAGCATTTT. Protein sequence: CATDGGDNQPQHF. The chain joins TRBV15 to TRBJ1-5, with D possibly matching TRBD1 (5 bases). From germline, CDR1 is LNHNV and CDR2 YYDKDF (reference sequence). Between the trimmed V and J ends, which lost 9 bases and 4 bases, there was a span of 13 bases. The CDR3 is 13 residues long.